These T cell receptor beta chains were read from a single sample in a study of beta chain features in type 1 diabetes. Clones were sequenced by immunoSEQ multiplex PCR, and TCRdb holds only the in-frame ones, with some missing. The sample has around 160,000 clones; almost 65% are singletons. The sequencing input was naive CD4+ T cells from blood. The source is a young man with type 1 diabetes. The CDR3 runs from the conserved cysteine through the conserved F or W. A D gene is named only where the DNA matches it firmly. Clone size is given for some rows only: seen once, a few or many times, or a class if the clone is expanded.

j_call: TRBJ2-1
v_call: TRBV18
clone_size: few
d_call: .
cdr3_nt: TGTGCCAGCTCACAGGACTCTTCGTACAATGAGCAGTTCTTC
cdr3_aa: CASSQDSSYNEQFF

j_call: TRBJ2-7
v_call: TRBV9
clone_size: .
d_call: .
cdr3_nt: TGTGCCAGCAGCGTAGAGGCAGGGAACGACGAGCAGTACTTC
cdr3_aa: CASSVEAGNDEQYF

j_call: TRBJ2-1
v_call: TRBV29-1
clone_size: .
d_call: .
cdr3_nt: TGCAGTGCCAACCGCGGGACGCTCAATGAGCAGTTCTTC
cdr3_aa: CSANRGTLNEQFF

j_call: TRBJ2-6
v_call: TRBV28
clone_size: few
d_call: TRBD1
cdr3_nt: TGTGCCAGCAGTGCCTCCGGGACAGGGGTCCACTCTGGGGCCAACGTCCTGACTTTC
cdr3_aa: CASSASGTGVHSGANVLTF

j_call: TRBJ2-1
v_call: TRBV29-1
clone_size: .
d_call: TRBD2
cdr3_nt: TGCAGCGTTGAGCGGGTAGCGGGGGCTTCCTACAATGAGCAGTTCTTC
cdr3_aa: CSVERVAGASYNEQFF

j_call: TRBJ1-4
v_call: TRBV9
clone_size: once
d_call: TRBD1
cdr3_nt: TGTGCCAGCAGCGTGACAGGGATAAATGAAAAACTGTTTTTT
cdr3_aa: CASSVTGINEKLFF

j_call: TRBJ1-5
v_call: TRBV7-2
clone_size: .
d_call: TRBD1
cdr3_nt: TGTGCCAGCAGCCCGCGGACAGGGTGGAATCAGCCCCAGCATTTT
cdr3_aa: CASSPRTGWNQPQHF

j_call: TRBJ1-1
v_call: TRBV7-2
clone_size: few
d_call: .
cdr3_nt: TGTGCCAGCAGCTTCCCGGGGAGTGGGACTGAAGCTTTCTTT
cdr3_aa: CASSFPGSGTEAFF

j_call: TRBJ2-1
v_call: TRBV5-1
clone_size: .
d_call: .
cdr3_nt: TGCGCCAGCAGCTTGGTAGGACACAATGAGCAGTTCTTC
cdr3_aa: CASSLVGHNEQFF

j_call: TRBJ1-1
v_call: TRBV9
clone_size: .
d_call: .
cdr3_nt: TGTGCCAGCAGCGTAGGCCAGGTGAACACTGAAGCTTTCTTT
cdr3_aa: CASSVGQVNTEAFF

j_call: TRBJ2-3
v_call: TRBV4-1
clone_size: .
d_call: TRBD1
cdr3_nt: TGCGCCAGCAGCCAAGATCGGACAGGGGATACGCAGTATTTT
cdr3_aa: CASSQDRTGDTQYF

j_call: TRBJ2-5
v_call: TRBV29-1
clone_size: .
d_call: TRBD1
cdr3_nt: TGCAGCGTTGAATTCGGGACAGGGGAGACCCAGTACTTC
cdr3_aa: CSVEFGTGETQYF

j_call: TRBJ2-7
v_call: TRBV29-1
clone_size: .
d_call: .
cdr3_nt: TGCAGCCCCGCTGAGGAATTAAGCTCCTACGAGCAGTACTTC
cdr3_aa: CSPAEELSSYEQYF

j_call: TRBJ1-1
v_call: TRBV30
clone_size: .
d_call: .
cdr3_nt: TGTGCCTGGAGTGTACCTCCGGACAGTCTAAAAGCTTTCTTT
cdr3_aa: CAWSVPPDSLKAFF

j_call: TRBJ2-3
v_call: TRBV11-2
clone_size: .
d_call: .
cdr3_nt: TGTGCCAGCAGCTTAGATCCGGGGGCAGATACGCAGTATTTT
cdr3_aa: CASSLDPGADTQYF

j_call: TRBJ2-1
v_call: TRBV5-1
clone_size: .
d_call: TRBD1
cdr3_nt: TGCGCCAGCAGCGCGGACAGGGTGCATGAGCAGTTCTTC
cdr3_aa: CASSADRVHEQFF

j_call: TRBJ1-1
v_call: TRBV30
clone_size: .
d_call: .
cdr3_nt: TGTGCCTGGAGCGTTACGTCTGAAGCTTTCTTT
cdr3_aa: CAWSVTSEAFF

j_call: TRBJ2-1
v_call: TRBV4-3
clone_size: .
d_call: .
cdr3_nt: TGCGCCAGCAGCCAAGATCTCTACAATGAGCAGTTCTTC
cdr3_aa: CASSQDLYNEQFF

j_call: TRBJ2-7
v_call: TRBV2
clone_size: .
d_call: .
cdr3_nt: TGTGCCAGCGGGGACACCCCCTTTCATAGGCAGTACTTC
cdr3_aa: CASGDTPFHRQYF

j_call: TRBJ2-3
v_call: TRBV9
clone_size: .
d_call: .
cdr3_nt: TGTGCCAGCAGCGTAGCGGCATCAGCCACAGATACGCAGTATTTT
cdr3_aa: CASSVAASATDTQYF

j_call: TRBJ2-1
v_call: TRBV7-2
clone_size: .
d_call: .
cdr3_nt: TGTGCCAGCAGCTTAACTCGTCGTGAGCAGTTCTTC
cdr3_aa: CASSLTRREQFF

j_call: TRBJ2-5
v_call: TRBV7-2
clone_size: .
d_call: TRBD1
cdr3_nt: TGTGCCAGCAGCCTAAGACAGGGGGACCAAGAGACCCAGTACTTC
cdr3_aa: CASSLRQGDQETQYF

j_call: TRBJ2-1
v_call: TRBV4-3
clone_size: .
d_call: TRBD2
cdr3_nt: TGCGCCAGCAGCCAACGTACTAGCGGGGGGGCCGGCTTGGCGTTCTTC
cdr3_aa: CASSQRTSGGAGLAFF

j_call: TRBJ2-5
v_call: TRBV9
clone_size: .
d_call: .
cdr3_nt: TGTGCCAGCAGCGTAGACAGGTTAGAGACCCAGTACTTC
cdr3_aa: CASSVDRLETQYF

j_call: TRBJ2-4
v_call: TRBV7-9
clone_size: .
d_call: .
cdr3_nt: TGTGCCAGCAGCTCCCCCGCTCCCCTAGCCAAAAACATTCAGTACTTC
cdr3_aa: CASSSPAPLAKNIQYF

j_call: TRBJ2-3
v_call: TRBV9
clone_size: .
d_call: TRBD1
cdr3_nt: TGTGCCAGCAGCGTAGAAATGACAGGGGGCACAGATACGCAGTATTTT
cdr3_aa: CASSVEMTGGTDTQYF

j_call: TRBJ1-5
v_call: TRBV7-9
clone_size: .
d_call: .
cdr3_nt: TGTGCCAGCAGCTCGGGGGGCAATCAGCCCCAGCATTTT
cdr3_aa: CASSSGGNQPQHF

j_call: TRBJ2-7
v_call: TRBV30
clone_size: .
d_call: .
cdr3_nt: TGTGCCTGGAGTGCGGGGAAACAGTACTTC
cdr3_aa: CAWSAGKQYF

j_call: TRBJ1-5
v_call: TRBV29-1
clone_size: .
d_call: TRBD1
cdr3_nt: TGCAGCATACGACAGGGGAATCAGCCCCAGCATTTT
cdr3_aa: CSIRQGNQPQHF

j_call: TRBJ2-7
v_call: TRBV29-1
clone_size: .
d_call: TRBD1
cdr3_nt: TGCAGCGTCACGACAGGGTTCGAGCAGTACTTC
cdr3_aa: CSVTTGFEQYF

j_call: TRBJ2-1
v_call: TRBV30
clone_size: .
d_call: TRBD1
cdr3_nt: TGTGCCTGGAGTGGGACAGGGGGCTCAAGGAAAGGGGAGCAGTTCTTC
cdr3_aa: CAWSGTGGSRKGEQFF

j_call: TRBJ2-3
v_call: TRBV5-1
clone_size: .
d_call: .
cdr3_nt: TGCGCCAGCAGCCAAAAAGGCACAGATACGCAGTATTTT
cdr3_aa: CASSQKGTDTQYF

j_call: TRBJ1-2
v_call: TRBV29-1
clone_size: .
d_call: .
cdr3_nt: TGCAGCGTAAGAAGGGGGGCCTATGGCTACACCTTC
cdr3_aa: CSVRRGAYGYTF

j_call: TRBJ1-6
v_call: TRBV10-3
clone_size: .
d_call: .
cdr3_nt: TGTGCCATCAGGGTGACAGGCGTTTCACCCCTCCACTTT
cdr3_aa: CAIRVTGVSPLHF

j_call: TRBJ2-7
v_call: TRBV4-1
clone_size: once
d_call: .
cdr3_nt: TGCGCCAGCAGCCAAGGCTGGTGGGAGACAGGAGGGAACCACGAGCAGTACTTC
cdr3_aa: CASSQGWWETGGNHEQYF

j_call: TRBJ2-5
v_call: TRBV7-9
clone_size: .
d_call: TRBD1
cdr3_nt: TGTGCCAGCAGCTCTAAACACGGGACAGTCGTAGAGACCCAGTACTTC
cdr3_aa: CASSSKHGTVVETQYF

j_call: TRBJ2-3
v_call: TRBV9
clone_size: few
d_call: TRBD2
cdr3_nt: TGTGCCAGCAGCGCGGGGGGAACAGATACGCAGTATTTT
cdr3_aa: CASSAGGTDTQYF